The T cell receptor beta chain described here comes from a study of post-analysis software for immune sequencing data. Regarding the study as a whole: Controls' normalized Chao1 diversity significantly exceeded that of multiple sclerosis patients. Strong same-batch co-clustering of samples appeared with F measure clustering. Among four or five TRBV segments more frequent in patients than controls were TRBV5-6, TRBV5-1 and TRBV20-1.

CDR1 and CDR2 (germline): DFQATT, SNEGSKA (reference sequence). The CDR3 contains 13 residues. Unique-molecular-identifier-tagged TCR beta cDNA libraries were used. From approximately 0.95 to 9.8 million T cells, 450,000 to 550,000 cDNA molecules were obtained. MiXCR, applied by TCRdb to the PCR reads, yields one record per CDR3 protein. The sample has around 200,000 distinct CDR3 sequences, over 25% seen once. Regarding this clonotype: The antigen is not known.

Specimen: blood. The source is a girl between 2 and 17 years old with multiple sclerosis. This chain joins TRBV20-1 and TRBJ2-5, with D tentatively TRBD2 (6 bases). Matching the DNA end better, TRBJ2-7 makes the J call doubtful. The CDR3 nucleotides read TGCAGTGCAAGACAGCTTAGCGGATACGAGCAGTACTTC. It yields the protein CSARQLSGYEQYF.